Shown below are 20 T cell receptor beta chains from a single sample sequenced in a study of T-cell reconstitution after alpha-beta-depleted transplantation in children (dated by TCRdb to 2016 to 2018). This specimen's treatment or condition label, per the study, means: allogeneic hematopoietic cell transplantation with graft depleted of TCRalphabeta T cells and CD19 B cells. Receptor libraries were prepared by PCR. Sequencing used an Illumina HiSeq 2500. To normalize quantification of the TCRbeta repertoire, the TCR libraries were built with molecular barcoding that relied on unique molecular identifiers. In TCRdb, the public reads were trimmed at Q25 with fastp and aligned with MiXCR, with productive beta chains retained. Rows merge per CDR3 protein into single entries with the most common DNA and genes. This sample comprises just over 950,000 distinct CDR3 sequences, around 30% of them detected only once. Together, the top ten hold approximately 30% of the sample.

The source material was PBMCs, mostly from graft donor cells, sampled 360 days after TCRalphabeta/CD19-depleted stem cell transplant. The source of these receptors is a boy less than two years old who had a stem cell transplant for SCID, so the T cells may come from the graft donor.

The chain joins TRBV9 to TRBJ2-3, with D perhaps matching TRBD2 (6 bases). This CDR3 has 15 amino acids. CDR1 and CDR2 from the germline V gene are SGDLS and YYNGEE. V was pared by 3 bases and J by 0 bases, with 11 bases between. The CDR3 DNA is TGTGCCAGCAGCGGGGGACTCATTAGCACAGATACGCAGTATTTT. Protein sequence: CASSGGLISTDTQYF.

CDR3 DNA: TGCGCCAGCAGCTTTGGGGACTATGAGACAGAAGCTTTCTTT. Translating gives CASSFGDYETEAFF. The chain couples TRBV5-1 to TRBJ1-1, with D possibly being TRBD1 (5 bases). The CDR3 sequence is 14 residues long. Germline CDR1 reads SGHRS; CDR2 reads YFSETQ. The V end lost 2 bases, the J end lost 8 bases, and 16 bases lay between the germline ends.

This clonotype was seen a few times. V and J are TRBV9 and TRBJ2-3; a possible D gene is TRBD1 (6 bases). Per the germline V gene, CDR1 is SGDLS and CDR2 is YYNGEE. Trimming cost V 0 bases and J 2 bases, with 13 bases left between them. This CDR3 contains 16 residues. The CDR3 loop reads CASSVALGAFTDTQYF. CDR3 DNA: TGTGCCAGCAGCGTAGCCCTGGGGGCGTTCACAGATACGCAGTATTTT.

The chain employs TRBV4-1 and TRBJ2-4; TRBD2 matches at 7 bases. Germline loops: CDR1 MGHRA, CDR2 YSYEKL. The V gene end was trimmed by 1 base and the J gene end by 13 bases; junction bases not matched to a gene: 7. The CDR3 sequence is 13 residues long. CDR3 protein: CASSQVGRDSQYF. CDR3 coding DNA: TGCGCCAGCAGCCAAGTAGGGAGGGACTCCCAGTACTTC.

The CDR3 coding sequence is TGCGCCAGCAGCCAATGGACAACCCTTGGAGAAAAACTGTTTTTT. Amino acids: CASSQWTTLGEKLFF. The V and J genes are TRBV4-3 and TRBJ1-4; possibly TRBD1 for D (5 bases). CDR1 and CDR2 from the germline V gene are LGHNA and YSLEER. V was pared by 2 bases and J by 8 bases, with 15 bases between. The CDR3 is 15 residues long.

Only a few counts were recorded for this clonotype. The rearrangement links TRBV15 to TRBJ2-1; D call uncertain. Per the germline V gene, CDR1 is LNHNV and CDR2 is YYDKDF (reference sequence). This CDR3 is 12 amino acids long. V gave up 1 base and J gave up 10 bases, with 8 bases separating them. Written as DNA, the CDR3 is TGTGCCACCAGCAGAGGGAAAGGGGAGCAGTTCTTC. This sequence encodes CATSRGKGEQFF.

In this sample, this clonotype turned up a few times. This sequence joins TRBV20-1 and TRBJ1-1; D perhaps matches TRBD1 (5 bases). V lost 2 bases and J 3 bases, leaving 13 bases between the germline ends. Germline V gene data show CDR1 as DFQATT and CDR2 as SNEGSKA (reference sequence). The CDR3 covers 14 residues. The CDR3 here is CSARFDRGYTEAFF. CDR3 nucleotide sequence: TGCAGTGCTAGATTCGACAGAGGCTACACTGAAGCTTTCTTT.

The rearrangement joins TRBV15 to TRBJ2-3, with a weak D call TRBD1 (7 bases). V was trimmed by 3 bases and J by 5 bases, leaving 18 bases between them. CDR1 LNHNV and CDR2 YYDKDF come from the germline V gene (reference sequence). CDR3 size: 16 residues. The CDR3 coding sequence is TGTGCCACCAGCAGGATCGGGGGACAGTGGGGAGATACGCAGTATTTT. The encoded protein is CATSRIGGQWGDTQYF.

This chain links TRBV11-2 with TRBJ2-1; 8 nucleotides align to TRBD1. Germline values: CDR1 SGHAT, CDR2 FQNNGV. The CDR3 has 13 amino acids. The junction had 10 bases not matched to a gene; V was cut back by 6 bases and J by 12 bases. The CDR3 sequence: CASRSTGALAQFF. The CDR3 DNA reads TGTGCCAGCAGGTCGACAGGGGCCCTCGCGCAGTTCTTC.

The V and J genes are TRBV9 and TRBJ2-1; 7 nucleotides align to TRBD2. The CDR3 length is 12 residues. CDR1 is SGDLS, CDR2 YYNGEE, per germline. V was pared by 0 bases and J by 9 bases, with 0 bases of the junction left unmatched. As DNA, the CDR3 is TGTGCCAGCAGCGTAGGGGGGGGTGAGCAGTTCTTC. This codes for CASSVGGGEQFF.

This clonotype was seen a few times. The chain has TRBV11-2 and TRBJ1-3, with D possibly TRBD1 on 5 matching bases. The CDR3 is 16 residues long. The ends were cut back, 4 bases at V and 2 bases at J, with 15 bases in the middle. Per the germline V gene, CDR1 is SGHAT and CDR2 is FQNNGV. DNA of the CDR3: TGTGCCAGCAGCTACCGTCCGTCAGGGACTGGAAACACCATATATTTT. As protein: CASSYRPSGTGNTIYF.

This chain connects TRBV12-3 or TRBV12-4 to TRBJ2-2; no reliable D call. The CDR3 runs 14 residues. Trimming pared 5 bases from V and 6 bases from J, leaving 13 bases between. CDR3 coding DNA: TGTGCCAGCAGTCCTAGTGGCGGACCCGGGGAGCTGTTTTTT. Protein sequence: CASSPSGGPGELFF.

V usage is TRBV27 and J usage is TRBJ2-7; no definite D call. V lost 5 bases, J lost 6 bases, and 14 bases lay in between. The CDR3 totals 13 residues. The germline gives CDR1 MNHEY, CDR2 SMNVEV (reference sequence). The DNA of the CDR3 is TGTGCCAGCAGTCGAAGACTTTGGGGCGAGCAGTACTTC. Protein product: CASSRRLWGEQYF.

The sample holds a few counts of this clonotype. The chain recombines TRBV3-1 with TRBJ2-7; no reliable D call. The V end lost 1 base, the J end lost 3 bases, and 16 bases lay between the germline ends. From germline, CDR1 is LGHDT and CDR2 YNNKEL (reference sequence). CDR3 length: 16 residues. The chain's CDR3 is CASSQGSRRSFYEQYF. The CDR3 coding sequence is TGTGCCAGCAGCCAAGGTTCACGGCGAAGTTTCTACGAGCAGTACTTC.

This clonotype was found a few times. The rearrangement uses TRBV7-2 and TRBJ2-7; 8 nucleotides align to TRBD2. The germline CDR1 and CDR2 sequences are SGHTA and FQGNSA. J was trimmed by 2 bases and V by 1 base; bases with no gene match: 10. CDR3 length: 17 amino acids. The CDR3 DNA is TGTGCCAGCAGCTTAGGGGCCCTAGCGGGTTACGCCTACGAGCAGTACTTC. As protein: CASSLGALAGYAYEQYF.

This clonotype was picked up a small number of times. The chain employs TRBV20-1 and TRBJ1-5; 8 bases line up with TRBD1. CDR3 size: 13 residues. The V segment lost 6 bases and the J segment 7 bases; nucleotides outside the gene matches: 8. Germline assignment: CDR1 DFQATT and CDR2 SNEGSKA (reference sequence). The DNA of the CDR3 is TGCAGTGCGAGACAGGGGCTGGAGCAGCCCCAGCATTTT. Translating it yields CSARQGLEQPQHF.

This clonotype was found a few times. CDR3 sequence reads: CASSDGNRGPNEKLFF. CDR3 in DNA: TGTGCCAGCAGTGATGGGAACAGGGGACCTAATGAAAAACTGTTTTTT. The chain links TRBV6-1 to TRBJ1-4; 7 bases map to TRBD1. The CDR3 has 16 amino acids. V lost 3 bases, J lost 3 bases, and 7 bases stayed unmatched. CDR1 and CDR2 (germline): MNHNS, SASEGT.

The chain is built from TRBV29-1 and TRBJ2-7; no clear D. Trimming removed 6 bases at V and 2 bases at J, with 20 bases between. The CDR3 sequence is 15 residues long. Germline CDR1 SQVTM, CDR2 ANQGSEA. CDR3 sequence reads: CSVVKAARLPYEQYF. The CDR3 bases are TGCAGCGTCGTAAAGGCCGCCAGGCTCCCCTACGAGCAGTACTTC.

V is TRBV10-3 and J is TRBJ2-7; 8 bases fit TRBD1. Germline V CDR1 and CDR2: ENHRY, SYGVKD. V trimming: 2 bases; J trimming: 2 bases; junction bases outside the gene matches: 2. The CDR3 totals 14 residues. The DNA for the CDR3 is TGTGCCATCAGTGAGGGACAGGGCCCCTACGAGCAGTACTTC. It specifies CAISEGQGPYEQYF.

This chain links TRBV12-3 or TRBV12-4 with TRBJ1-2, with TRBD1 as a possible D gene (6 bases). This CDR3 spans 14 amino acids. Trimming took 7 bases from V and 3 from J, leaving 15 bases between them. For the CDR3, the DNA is TGTGCCAGCACCAGACAGGCTCTCTACTATGGCTACACCTTC. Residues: CASTRQALYYGYTF.